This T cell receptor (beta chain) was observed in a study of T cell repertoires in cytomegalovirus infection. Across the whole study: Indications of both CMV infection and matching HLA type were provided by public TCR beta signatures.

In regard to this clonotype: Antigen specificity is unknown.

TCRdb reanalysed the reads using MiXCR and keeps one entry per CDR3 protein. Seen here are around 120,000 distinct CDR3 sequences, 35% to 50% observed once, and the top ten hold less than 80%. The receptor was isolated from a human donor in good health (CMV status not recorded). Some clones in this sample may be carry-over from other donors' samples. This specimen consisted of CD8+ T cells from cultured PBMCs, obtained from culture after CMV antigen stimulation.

CDR3 nucleotides: TGTGCCAGCAGCCCCCGGGACAGGGGCAATTATGAAGCTTTCTTT. Translation: CASSPRDRGNYEAFF. The chain carries TRBV7-9 and TRBJ1-1; 10 bases align to TRBD1. CDR1 and CDR2 (germline): SEHNR, FQNEAQ (reference sequence). V lost 5 bases and J lost 7; bases outside the gene matches: 10. The CDR3 sequence is 15 residues long.